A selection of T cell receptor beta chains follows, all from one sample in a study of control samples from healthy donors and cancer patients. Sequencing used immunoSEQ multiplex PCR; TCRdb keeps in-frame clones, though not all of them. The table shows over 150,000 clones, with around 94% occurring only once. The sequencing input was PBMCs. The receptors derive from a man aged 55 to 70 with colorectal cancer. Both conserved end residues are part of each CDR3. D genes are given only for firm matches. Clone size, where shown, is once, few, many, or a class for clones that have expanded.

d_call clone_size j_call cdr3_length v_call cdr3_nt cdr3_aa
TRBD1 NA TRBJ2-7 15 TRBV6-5 TGTGCCAGCAGCCGACTGGGGACAGGGTGGAGCGAGCAGTACTTC CASSRLGTGWSEQYF
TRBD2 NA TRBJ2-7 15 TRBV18 TGTGCCAGCTCACCGGGACGGGGGGACTCCTACGAGCAGTACTTC CASSPGRGDSYEQYF
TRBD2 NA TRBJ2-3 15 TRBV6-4 TGTGCCAGCAGGAGAGCGGGGGGACCCACAGATACGCAGTATTTT CASRRAGGPTDTQYF
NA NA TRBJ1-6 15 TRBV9 TGTGCCAGCAGCGTAGGCCAGGGCAGACGGTCACCCCTCCACTTT CASSVGQGRRSPLHF
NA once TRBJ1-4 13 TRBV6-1 TGTGCCAGCAGTGAAGCGCGAGGAGAAAAACTGTTTTTT CASSEARGEKLFF
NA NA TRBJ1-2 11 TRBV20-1 TGCAGTGCTAGCCCGGGATTAACCTACACCTTC CSASPGLTYTF
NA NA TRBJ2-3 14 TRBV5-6 TGTGCCAGCAGCTTCGGGGGGCCCACAGATACGCAGTATTTT CASSFGGPTDTQYF
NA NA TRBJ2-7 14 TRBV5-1 TGCGCCAGCAGTTATCAGGGGTTAGGGTACGAGCAGTACTTC CASSYQGLGYEQYF
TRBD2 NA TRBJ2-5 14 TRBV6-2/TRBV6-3 TGTGCCAGCAGCGCGCGGGGGGGCGAGGAGACCCAGTACTTC CASSARGGEETQYF
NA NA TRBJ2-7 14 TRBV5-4 TGTGCCAGCAGCACCCAGGACAGTATCTACGAGCAGTACTTC CASSTQDSIYEQYF
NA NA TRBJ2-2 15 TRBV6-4 TGTGCCAGCAGTGACTCCCAGGGGGGGACCGGGGAGCTGTTTTTT CASSDSQGGTGELFF
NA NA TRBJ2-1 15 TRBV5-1 TGCGCCAGCAGCTTAGACCATAAATCCTACAATGAGCAGTTCTTC CASSLDHKSYNEQFF
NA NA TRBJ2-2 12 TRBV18 TGTGCCAGCTCACCAGACACCGGGGAGCTGTTTTTT CASSPDTGELFF
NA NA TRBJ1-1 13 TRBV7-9 TGTGCCAGCAGCTTCGGAACTAACACTGAAGCTTTCTTT CASSFGTNTEAFF
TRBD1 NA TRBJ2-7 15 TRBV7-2 TGTGCCAGCAACTCGCCGGGACAGGGGGCCTTCGAGCAGTACTTC CASNSPGQGAFEQYF
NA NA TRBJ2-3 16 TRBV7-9 TGTGCCAGCAGCCAAGGACAGCTGGGCGGCACAGATACGCAGTATTTT CASSQGQLGGTDTQYF
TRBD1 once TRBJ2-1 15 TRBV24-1 TGTGCCACCAGTGATCCGGGACAGGCCTACAATGAGCAGTTCTTC CATSDPGQAYNEQFF
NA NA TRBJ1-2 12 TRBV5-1 TGCGCCAGCAGCTTGGCGGGTTGGGGCTACACCTTC CASSLAGWGYTF
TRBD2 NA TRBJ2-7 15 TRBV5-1 TGCGCCAGCAGCTTGGACACTAGCGGTACCTACGAGCAGTACTTC CASSLDTSGTYEQYF
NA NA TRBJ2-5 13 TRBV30 TGTGCCTGGAGTAACAGCTACCAAGAGACCCAGTACTTC CAWSNSYQETQYF